The rows below give T cell receptor beta chains drawn from one sample of a study of blood T cell repertoires in COVID-19. Only in-frame clones appear in the TCRdb table, and some are missing; sequencing was by immunoSEQ multiplex PCR. The data contain fewer than 35,000 clones, over 75% of them seen just once; the ten biggest clones take up 13%. Material: peripheral blood. These receptor sequences come from a human donor in a cohort sampled during active COVID-19. The donor label of this sample is uncertain. Each CDR3 is given with its conserved first and last residue. A D gene is named only where the DNA matches it firmly. Where a row states a size, it is once, few, many or the class of an expanded clone; other rows omit it.

V gene	clone size	J gene	D gene	CDR3 DNA	CDR3 protein
TRBV11-2	-	TRBJ2-2	-	TGTGCCAGCAGCTTAGGGAGGGGTGGCACCGGGGAGCTGTTTTTT	CASSLGRGGTGELFF
TRBV4-1	-	TRBJ1-3	TRBD1	TGCGCCAGCAGCCCCAACCCGCAGGGGGGCTCTGGAAACACCATATATTTT	CASSPNPQGGSGNTIYF
TRBV10-3	-	TRBJ1-2	-	TGTGCCATCACAGCGGATAACTATGGCTACACCTTC	CAITADNYGYTF
TRBV5-6	-	TRBJ1-1	TRBD1	TGTGCCAGCAGCCCCCAGGCAGGGGGCGGGTACACTGAAGCTTTCTTT	CASSPQAGGGYTEAFF
TRBV4-3	-	TRBJ2-7	-	TGCGCCAGCAGCCAAGAGGCACCGGGTCTGGGCTACGAGCAGTACTTC	CASSQEAPGLGYEQYF
TRBV24-1	-	TRBJ2-1	TRBD1	TGTGCCACCAGCGTCCGGGACAGGGGCTACAATGAGCAGTTCTTC	CATSVRDRGYNEQFF
TRBV3-1/TRBV3-2	-	TRBJ2-3	-	TGTGCCAGCAGCCAAGCGACAGATACGCAGTATTTT	CASSQATDTQYF
TRBV5-6	-	TRBJ2-7	-	TGTGCCAGCAGCTTGGTCGACAGACTGGAGCAGTACTTC	CASSLVDRLEQYF
TRBV9	-	TRBJ2-1	-	TGTGCCAGCAGCGGGCCTACAGTGAGCTCCTACAATGAGCAGTTCTTC	CASSGPTVSSYNEQFF
TRBV5-6	once	TRBJ1-2	-	TGTGCCAGCAGCTTGCCTCCCAAGGGGGTAGGCTACACCTTC	CASSLPPKGVGYTF
TRBV7-2	-	TRBJ1-6	-	TGTGCCAGCAGCTTAGCCAGTGCCAGGGGTTCTTCACCCCTCCACTTT	CASSLASARGSSPLHF
TRBV5-4	-	TRBJ2-3	-	TGTGCCAGCAGCTCCTCTCCAGATACGCAGTATTTT	CASSSSPDTQYF
TRBV27	-	TRBJ2-3	TRBD1	TGTGCCAGCAGGGTGACAGGGGGGGACACAGATACGCAGTATTTT	CASRVTGGDTDTQYF
TRBV5-4	once	TRBJ2-7	-	TGTGCCAGCAGCAGTCAGGGGATCAACGAGCAGTACTTC	CASSSQGINEQYF
TRBV10-3	-	TRBJ1-1	TRBD1	TGTGCCATCTCTGGGACAGTGTCGAACACTGAAGCTTTCTTT	CAISGTVSNTEAFF
TRBV19	-	TRBJ1-3	-	TGTGCCAGTATGGGACTCCTATTCTCTGGAAACACCATATATTTT	CASMGLLFSGNTIYF
TRBV3-1/TRBV3-2	-	TRBJ2-3	TRBD2	TGTGCCAGCAGCCAAGATGGGGCTAGCGGGACTTTACCCACAGATACGCAGTATTTT	CASSQDGASGTLPTDTQYF
TRBV2	-	TRBJ2-1	TRBD2	TGTGCCAGCAGTAAAGGGACTAGCGAGGGCAATGAGCAGTTCTTC	CASSKGTSEGNEQFF